This TCR beta chain was sequenced during a study of cytotoxic CD8 clonotypes in ibrutinib-treated CLL. V lost 2 bases and J 0 bases, leaving 5 bases between the germline ends. Per germline, CDR1 ENHRY and CDR2 SYGVKD. CDR3 length: 14 amino acids. Assay used: immunoSEQ multiplex PCR; TCRdb lists only in-frame clones, some missing. Of 25,000 to 30,000 clones in the sample, around 52% are singletons; the top ten hold 5% to 6%. This TCR was recovered from a human donor with chronic lymphocytic leukemia. This specimen was PBMCs, taken before ibrutinib treatment. The V gene is TRBV10-3, the J gene TRBJ1-5; no clear D. CDR3 in amino acids: CAISEVGSNQPQHF. Written as DNA, the CDR3 is TGTGCCATCAGTGAGGTGGGTAGCAATCAGCCCCAGCATTTT.